The entry that follows covers one T cell receptor (beta chain) sequence. Antigen: not known. This record comes from a study of cytomegalovirus exposure and HLA in healthy donors. General observations from the study: Investigators reported some 150 TCR beta chains as tied to cytomegalovirus.

Profiled with immunoSEQ multiplex PCR; TCRdb holds only in-frame clones, not every one. The table records under 250,000 clones, roughly 80% of them present only once. CDR1 is SGHDT and CDR2 is YYEEEE in the germline V gene. The germline V and J ends were trimmed by 4 bases and 2 bases, with 12 bases remaining between them. The CDR3 loop spans 15 amino acids. The receptor was derived from a woman aged 18-30 years in good health and CMV-seronegative. This chain connects TRBV5-6 to TRBJ2-2, with D perhaps TRBD1 (5 bases). The sequenced sample was PBMCs. The CDR3 here is CASSRVGLNTGELFF. The DNA for the CDR3 is TGTGCCAGCAGCCGCGTGGGGCTTAACACCGGGGAGCTGTTTTTT.